The 5 T cell receptor beta chains below were found in one sample sequenced in a study of monozygotic twins with cystic fibrosis. Sequencing was performed with immunoSEQ multiplex PCR; in TCRdb, only in-frame clones are kept and a portion is missing. Seen here are about 30,000 clones, about nine tenths observed once, and the top ten hold 0.45% to 0.65%. Sequencing was done on a sample of blood. Source of these receptors: a girl aged 2 to 10 with cystic fibrosis.

This chain uses TRBV4-2 with TRBJ1-2; 8 nucleotides line up with TRBD1. After removal of 6 bases from V and 8 bases from J, the junction contained 11 bases not matched to a gene. Germline CDR1 is LGHNA and CDR2 is YNFKEQ. This CDR3 comprises 14 residues. CDR3 sequence reads: CASSLNQGAEGYTF. The CDR3 DNA reads as TGTGCCAGCAGTCTCAACCAGGGGGCGGAGGGCTACACCTTC.

This clone was counted a single time. J is TRBJ1-6 and V is TRBV4-3; unclear D gene. Germline CDR1 is LGHNA and CDR2 is YSLEER. The V and J ends lost 1 base and 7 bases respectively, with 14 bases between them. The CDR3 runs 16 residues. The CDR3: CASSQGTSHGNSPLHF. In DNA, the CDR3 is TGCGCCAGCAGCCAAGGTACGTCTCACGGGAATTCACCCCTCCACTTT.

The gene calls are TRBV25-1 and TRBJ2-3, with TRBD2 identical over 11 bases. The CDR3 has 16 residues. Trimming removed 1 base from V and 3 bases from J; junction bases left unmatched: 3. Germline CDR1 MGHDK, CDR2 SYGVNS. CDR3 amino acids: CASSELGTSGTDTQYF. CDR3 bases: TGTGCCAGCAGTGAATTGGGGACTAGCGGAACAGATACGCAGTATTTT.

The chain is built from TRBV7-9 and TRBJ2-2; D ambiguous. Trimming stripped 7 bases from V and 6 bases from J, with 6 bases between. The CDR3 loop spans 11 amino acids. CDR1 and CDR2 from the germline V gene are SEHNR and FQNEAQ (reference sequence). In DNA, the CDR3 is TGTGCCAGCACCTACTCCGGGGAGCTGTTTTTT. This translates into CASTYSGELFF.

The rearrangement links TRBV27 to TRBJ1-2; D perhaps matches TRBD1 (6 bases). Trimming took 4 bases from V and 1 from J, leaving 7 bases between them. There are 13 residues in the CDR3. Looked up from germline, CDR1 is MNHEY and CDR2 is SMNVEV (reference sequence). The DNA for the CDR3 is TGTGCCAGCAGTTGGGGACATAACTATGGCTACACCTTC. Amino acids: CASSWGHNYGYTF.